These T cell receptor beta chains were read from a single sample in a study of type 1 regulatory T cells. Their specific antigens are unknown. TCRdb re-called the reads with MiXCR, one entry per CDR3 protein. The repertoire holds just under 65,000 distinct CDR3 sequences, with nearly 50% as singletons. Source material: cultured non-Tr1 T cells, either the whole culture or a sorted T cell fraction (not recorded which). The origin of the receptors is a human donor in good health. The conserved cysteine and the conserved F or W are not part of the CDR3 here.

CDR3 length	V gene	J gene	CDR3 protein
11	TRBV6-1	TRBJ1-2	ASSDPQHYGYT
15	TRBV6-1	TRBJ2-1	ASSDYGLAGPYNEQF
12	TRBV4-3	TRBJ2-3	ASSQERSFGTQY
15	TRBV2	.	ASSLFQQGLRTDTQH
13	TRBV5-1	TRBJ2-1	ASSLGTSGGLRQF
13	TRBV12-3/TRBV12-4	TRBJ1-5	ASSLQRGGNQPQH
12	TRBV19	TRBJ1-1	AGSIRDRVNEAF
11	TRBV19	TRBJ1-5	ASSMTGQQPQH
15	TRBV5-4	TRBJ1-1	ASSPGQAPSVGTEAF
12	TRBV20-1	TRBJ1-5	SARLGTRTQPQH
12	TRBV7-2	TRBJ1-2	ASSGDALAEGYT
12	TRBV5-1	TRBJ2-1	ASSYRRTNNEQF
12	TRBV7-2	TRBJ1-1	ASSLGPGSGGAF
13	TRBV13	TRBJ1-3	ASSPADSSGNTIY
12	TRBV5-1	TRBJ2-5	ASSMTSGIETQY
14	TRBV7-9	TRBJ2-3	ASSLGASGGSDTQY
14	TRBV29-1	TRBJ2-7	SVGTGGGRRAYEQY
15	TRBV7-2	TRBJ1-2	ANSPRTGGVSNYGYT
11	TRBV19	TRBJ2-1	ANSIVSGHEQF
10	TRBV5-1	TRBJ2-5	ASSLNRGTQY
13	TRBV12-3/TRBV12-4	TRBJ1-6	ASSLRGESNSPLH
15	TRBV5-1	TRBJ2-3	ASSLAPTTGRTDTQY
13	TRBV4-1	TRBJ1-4	ASSQRQGGHEKLF
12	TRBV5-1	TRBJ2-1	ASSLERGGNEQF
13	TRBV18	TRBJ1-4	ASSPRVQGGEKLF
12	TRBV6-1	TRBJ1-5	ASSEDRRFSPQH
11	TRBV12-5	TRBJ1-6	ASGLVSNSPLH
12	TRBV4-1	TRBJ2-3	ASSQLDRYDTQY
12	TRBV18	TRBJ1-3	ASSLDSSGNTIY